This T cell receptor beta chain appears in the sequencing data of a study of cytomegalovirus exposure and HLA in healthy donors. Across the whole study: The 100 to 150 validation repertoires matched the roughly 650 first-cohort repertoires in platform, a later analysis reported. Whole-study findings and limits: Investigators reported some 150 TCR beta chains as tied to cytomegalovirus.

In the case of this clone: Its specificity is unknown.

CDR3 length: 13 amino acids. The V gene's germline CDR1 is SGHTA and CDR2 FQGNSA. Between the trimmed V and J ends, which lost 0 bases and 3 bases, there was a span of 3 bases. Profiling relied on immunoSEQ multiplex PCR, and the TCRdb table lists in-frame clones only, not all of them. Of about 150,000 clones detected, 75% to 90% appear once; the ten largest clones hold about a fifth. The donors were part of the validation cohort of 120 or so subjects. That cohort was separate from the first cohort, which comprised roughly 670 subjects. The specimen was PBMCs. The receptor was derived from a man younger than 35 in good health and CMV-seropositive. The chain uses TRBV7-2 and TRBJ2-1; D unresolved. The CDR3 spells CASSLARYNEQFF. The CDR3 nucleotides read TGTGCCAGCAGCTTAGCCCGCTACAATGAGCAGTTCTTC.